This T cell receptor (beta chain) was documented in a study of blood T cell repertoires in COVID-19. The repertoire was sequenced with immunoSEQ multiplex PCR; TCRdb's copy has only in-frame clones and lacks some. Counted here are hundreds of thousands of clones, approximately 85% occurring once; the ten biggest clones make up around 0.9%. The CDR3 is 16 residues long. Germline lookup yields CDR1 SGHTS and CDR2 YDEGEE. With 4 bases clipped from V and 4 bases from J, the junction kept 11 bases outside the gene matches. Cohort 3 donors were reported recovered after two negative PCRs, clearance, or symptom resolution.

The receptor's source is a woman between 25 and 40 years old who had recovered from COVID-19. What was sequenced was PBMCs or T cells enriched from blood (not recorded which). The chain recombines TRBV5-8 with TRBJ1-5; 7 positions match TRBD1. Here the CDR3 DNA reads TGTGCCAGCAGCGATTGGGACAGCAGGGGGAATCAGCCCCAGCATTTT. Its protein is CASSDWDSRGNQPQHF.